A selection of T cell receptor beta chains follows, all from one sample in a study of identical twins. TCRdb called the 5' RACE reads again in MiXCR, with one record for every CDR3 protein. In the table there are more than 1.5 million distinct CDR3 sequences, 25% to 35% of which are singletons. The sample consisted of cord blood. Receptor source: a newborn girl in good health. Both conserved end residues are part of each CDR3. Each record gives: clone size, D gene, V gene, CDR3 length, J gene, CDR3 DNA, CDR3 protein. The D gene is left open where the match is weak. For some rows the clone size is stated as once, few or many, or as a class when expanded; others skip it.

clone_size: many; d_call: TRBD2; v_call: TRBV28; cdr3_length: 13; j_call: TRBJ2-7; cdr3_nt: TGCGCCAGCAGCTTACTAGCGGGAGACGAGCAGTACTTC; cdr3_aa: CASSLLAGDEQYF
clone_size: few; d_call: TRBD2; v_call: TRBV24-1; cdr3_length: 16; j_call: TRBJ2-3; cdr3_nt: TGTGCCACTAGTGATTTGGGGCTAGCGGAGGATGGTACGCAGTATTTT; cdr3_aa: CATSDLGLAEDGTQYF
clone_size: NA; d_call: NA; v_call: TRBV10-3; cdr3_length: 14; j_call: TRBJ2-1; cdr3_nt: TGTGCCATCACATCGGGGGACTCCTACAATGAGCAGTTCTTC; cdr3_aa: CAITSGDSYNEQFF
clone_size: few; d_call: NA; v_call: TRBV9; cdr3_length: 14; j_call: TRBJ2-5; cdr3_nt: TGTGCCAGCAGCGTCGGACAGCGGTGGGAGACCCAGTACTTC; cdr3_aa: CASSVGQRWETQYF
clone_size: NA; d_call: TRBD2; v_call: TRBV10-3; cdr3_length: 13; j_call: TRBJ2-5; cdr3_nt: TGTGCCATCTCGGCTAGCGGGTTCAATGAGCAGTACTTC; cdr3_aa: CAISASGFNEQYF
clone_size: NA; d_call: NA; v_call: TRBV27; cdr3_length: 13; j_call: TRBJ2-7; cdr3_nt: TGTGCCAGCAGGCGGACAGTTGTCTACGAGCAGTACTTC; cdr3_aa: CASRRTVVYEQYF
clone_size: few; d_call: NA; v_call: TRBV12-3/TRBV12-4; cdr3_length: 16; j_call: TRBJ1-5; cdr3_nt: TGTGCCAGCAGTCCCCGTACAGGGTTTAGCAATCAGCCCCAGCATTTT; cdr3_aa: CASSPRTGFSNQPQHF
clone_size: NA; d_call: TRBD1; v_call: TRBV7-2; cdr3_length: 13; j_call: TRBJ2-7; cdr3_nt: TGTGCCAGCAGCTTATCGGACAGGGTCGAGCAGTACTTC; cdr3_aa: CASSLSDRVEQYF
clone_size: NA; d_call: TRBD2; v_call: TRBV24-1; cdr3_length: 13; j_call: TRBJ2-5; cdr3_nt: TGTGCCACCAGTGATTTCCAACGGGAGGAGCAGTACTTC; cdr3_aa: CATSDFQREEQYF
clone_size: NA; d_call: NA; v_call: TRBV7-2; cdr3_length: 13; j_call: TRBJ2-1; cdr3_nt: TGTGCCAGCAGCTTAATCCGAGACAGTGAGCAGTTCTTC; cdr3_aa: CASSLIRDSEQFF
clone_size: NA; d_call: NA; v_call: TRBV7-9; cdr3_length: 15; j_call: TRBJ1-6; cdr3_nt: TGTGCCAGCAGCCGGGACAACTCCTATAATTCACCCCTCCACTTT; cdr3_aa: CASSRDNSYNSPLHF
clone_size: NA; d_call: NA; v_call: TRBV7-9; cdr3_length: 16; j_call: TRBJ2-7; cdr3_nt: TGTGCCAGCAGCTTAGGGGGGACCCTATCCCTGTACGAGCAGTACTTC; cdr3_aa: CASSLGGTLSLYEQYF
clone_size: many; d_call: NA; v_call: TRBV7-2; cdr3_length: 16; j_call: TRBJ2-4; cdr3_nt: TGTGCCAGCAGCTTAGGGTCCTCTCTAGCCAAAAACATTCAGTACTTC; cdr3_aa: CASSLGSSLAKNIQYF
clone_size: once; d_call: NA; v_call: TRBV20-1; cdr3_length: 17; j_call: TRBJ2-2; cdr3_nt: TGCAGTGCTAGAGGGGCCAGGGGAAAACCCAACACCGGGGAGCTGTTTTTT; cdr3_aa: CSARGARGKPNTGELFF
clone_size: NA; d_call: TRBD2; v_call: TRBV20-1; cdr3_length: 14; j_call: TRBJ2-1; cdr3_nt: TGCAGTGCAAGGAAAGCGGGAGCTCGCAATGAGCAGTTCTTC; cdr3_aa: CSARKAGARNEQFF
clone_size: NA; d_call: TRBD1; v_call: TRBV7-6; cdr3_length: 17; j_call: TRBJ1-5; cdr3_nt: TGTGCCAGCAGCCCAGGGGCAGGGGGCGAGAGCAATCAGCCCCAGCATTTT; cdr3_aa: CASSPGAGGESNQPQHF
clone_size: NA; d_call: TRBD2; v_call: TRBV7-2; cdr3_length: 14; j_call: TRBJ2-5; cdr3_nt: TGTGCCAGCAGCTTGTTAGGGAGGGCAGAGACCCAGTACTTC; cdr3_aa: CASSLLGRAETQYF
clone_size: NA; d_call: TRBD2; v_call: TRBV24-1; cdr3_length: 15; j_call: TRBJ2-7; cdr3_nt: TGTGCCACCAGACACCGGGACTATAGGGACTACGAGCAGTACTTC; cdr3_aa: CATRHRDYRDYEQYF
clone_size: once; d_call: TRBD1; v_call: TRBV7-2; cdr3_length: 11; j_call: TRBJ2-1; cdr3_nt: TGTGCAGCAGAAGACAGGGGTGGGAAGTTCTTC; cdr3_aa: CAAEDRGGKFF
clone_size: NA; d_call: TRBD1; v_call: TRBV29-1; cdr3_length: 15; j_call: TRBJ2-7; cdr3_nt: TGCAGCGTTTTAGCTTATGAGACAGGGGGCCACGAGCAGTACTTC; cdr3_aa: CSVLAYETGGHEQYF
clone_size: few; d_call: NA; v_call: TRBV5-1; cdr3_length: 17; j_call: TRBJ2-1; cdr3_nt: TGCGCCAGCAGCTTTAGCCCGCGGGATGTGGTCTTGAATGAGCAGTTCTTC; cdr3_aa: CASSFSPRDVVLNEQFF
clone_size: few; d_call: TRBD1; v_call: TRBV12-3/TRBV12-4; cdr3_length: 17; j_call: TRBJ1-6; cdr3_nt: TGTGCCAGCACCCTGGGGTGGACCGACAGGGTAAACTCACCCCTCCACTTT; cdr3_aa: CASTLGWTDRVNSPLHF
clone_size: few; d_call: NA; v_call: TRBV2; cdr3_length: 13; j_call: TRBJ2-7; cdr3_nt: TGTGCCAGCAGTGAAGGGGGGACAAATGAGCAGTACTTC; cdr3_aa: CASSEGGTNEQYF
clone_size: few; d_call: NA; v_call: TRBV7-8; cdr3_length: 16; j_call: TRBJ1-5; cdr3_nt: TGTGCCAGCAGCTTAGCGGGGGGTAGAAGCAATCAGCCCCAGCATTTT; cdr3_aa: CASSLAGGRSNQPQHF
clone_size: few; d_call: NA; v_call: TRBV5-1; cdr3_length: 16; j_call: TRBJ1-5; cdr3_nt: TGCGCCAGCAGCTTGTCTGGCGTGGGCAGTGGTCAGCCCCAGCATTTT; cdr3_aa: CASSLSGVGSGQPQHF
clone_size: NA; d_call: NA; v_call: TRBV11-2; cdr3_length: 13; j_call: TRBJ2-1; cdr3_nt: TGTGCCAGCAGCTCGCTTACCTCTGGGGAGCAGTTCTTC; cdr3_aa: CASSSLTSGEQFF
clone_size: few; d_call: TRBD1; v_call: TRBV29-1; cdr3_length: 14; j_call: TRBJ1-2; cdr3_nt: TGCAGCGTTGAAGATCAGGGGGAGAGGTATGGCTACACCTTC; cdr3_aa: CSVEDQGERYGYTF
clone_size: NA; d_call: NA; v_call: TRBV20-1; cdr3_length: 14; j_call: TRBJ1-1; cdr3_nt: TGCAGTGCTAGAGATCAGCACAGGGTGGATGAAGCTTTCTTT; cdr3_aa: CSARDQHRVDEAFF
clone_size: NA; d_call: NA; v_call: TRBV5-8; cdr3_length: 14; j_call: TRBJ1-3; cdr3_nt: TGTGCCAGCAGCTTGGAACCATCCCTAAACACCATATATTTT; cdr3_aa: CASSLEPSLNTIYF
clone_size: NA; d_call: TRBD1; v_call: TRBV7-9; cdr3_length: 15; j_call: TRBJ2-7; cdr3_nt: TGTGCCAGCAGCTTACCACAGGGGGAGCCCTACGAGCAGTACTTC; cdr3_aa: CASSLPQGEPYEQYF
clone_size: NA; d_call: NA; v_call: TRBV19; cdr3_length: 13; j_call: TRBJ2-3; cdr3_nt: TGTGCCAGTACGGAGCGCCCCACAGATACGCAGTATTTT; cdr3_aa: CASTERPTDTQYF
clone_size: NA; d_call: NA; v_call: TRBV27; cdr3_length: 16; j_call: TRBJ2-7; cdr3_nt: TGTGCCAGCAGTTTTTCCGTTGGCGGGGCATCCTACGAGCAGTACTTC; cdr3_aa: CASSFSVGGASYEQYF
clone_size: NA; d_call: NA; v_call: TRBV2; cdr3_length: 12; j_call: TRBJ1-5; cdr3_nt: TGTGCCAGCATAAAGTCCAATCAGCCCCAGCATTTT; cdr3_aa: CASIKSNQPQHF
clone_size: NA; d_call: NA; v_call: TRBV7-9; cdr3_length: 13; j_call: TRBJ1-4; cdr3_nt: TGTGCCAGCAGCTTGCAGGCCCGGCCCGAACTGTTTTTT; cdr3_aa: CASSLQARPELFF
clone_size: NA; d_call: TRBD1; v_call: TRBV12-3/TRBV12-4; cdr3_length: 17; j_call: TRBJ1-4; cdr3_nt: TGTGCCAGCAGTTTAGCAAACAGGGGGCTAACTAATGAAAAACTGTTTTTT; cdr3_aa: CASSLANRGLTNEKLFF
clone_size: few; d_call: NA; v_call: TRBV3-1; cdr3_length: 15; j_call: TRBJ2-1; cdr3_nt: TGTGCCAGCAGCCAGTGGGCAGTTGAAAGGAATGAGCAGTTCTTC; cdr3_aa: CASSQWAVERNEQFF
clone_size: few; d_call: TRBD1; v_call: TRBV28; cdr3_length: 15; j_call: TRBJ2-7; cdr3_nt: TGTGCCAGCAGTTTCCCGACAGGGGAGAACTACGAGCAGTACTTC; cdr3_aa: CASSFPTGENYEQYF
clone_size: NA; d_call: TRBD1; v_call: TRBV29-1; cdr3_length: 14; j_call: TRBJ2-5; cdr3_nt: TGCAGCGGCGTGGCCGGGACAGGGTACGAGACCCAGTACTTC; cdr3_aa: CSGVAGTGYETQYF
clone_size: NA; d_call: TRBD2; v_call: TRBV20-1; cdr3_length: 13; j_call: TRBJ2-5; cdr3_nt: TGCAGTGCTAGGGCCACTAGCGCGGAGACCCAGTACTTC; cdr3_aa: CSARATSAETQYF
clone_size: NA; d_call: TRBD2; v_call: TRBV11-2; cdr3_length: 14; j_call: TRBJ2-1; cdr3_nt: TGTGCCAGCAGCGCGGCGGGGGGGCTTGGTGAGCAGTTCTTC; cdr3_aa: CASSAAGGLGEQFF
clone_size: few; d_call: NA; v_call: TRBV5-6; cdr3_length: 15; j_call: TRBJ1-1; cdr3_nt: TGTGCCAGCAGCTTAGGACTCCTCATGAACACTGAAGCTTTCTTT; cdr3_aa: CASSLGLLMNTEAFF
clone_size: many; d_call: NA; v_call: TRBV11-2; cdr3_length: 14; j_call: TRBJ1-4; cdr3_nt: TGTGCCAGCAGCTTCGGACAACCTAATGAAAAACTGTTTTTT; cdr3_aa: CASSFGQPNEKLFF
clone_size: few; d_call: TRBD1; v_call: TRBV12-3/TRBV12-4; cdr3_length: 14; j_call: TRBJ1-1; cdr3_nt: TGTGCCTCCGGGACAGGGCCCCTCGGCACTGAAGCTTTCTTT; cdr3_aa: CASGTGPLGTEAFF
clone_size: many; d_call: NA; v_call: TRBV2; cdr3_length: 13; j_call: TRBJ2-1; cdr3_nt: TGTGCCAGCAGTGATTGCGTCGGTTGCGAGCAGTTCTTC; cdr3_aa: CASSDCVGCEQFF
clone_size: few; d_call: NA; v_call: TRBV7-9; cdr3_length: 14; j_call: TRBJ2-1; cdr3_nt: TGTGCCAGCAGCTTCCACCGGGACTCTAATGAGCAGTTCTTC; cdr3_aa: CASSFHRDSNEQFF
clone_size: NA; d_call: NA; v_call: TRBV25-1; cdr3_length: 15; j_call: TRBJ1-5; cdr3_nt: TGTGCCAGCAGTGAAACCTGGAGGGTCAGTCAGCCCCAGCATTTT; cdr3_aa: CASSETWRVSQPQHF